This record covers a single TCR beta chain. This receptor's antigen is unknown. Base-call qualities are not available, and no considerably larger clone is one nucleotide away. The germline V gene encodes CDR1 SGHNT and CDR2 YYREEE (reference sequence). The CDR3 has 15 amino acids, counting the end cysteine and phenylalanine. The CDR3 DNA has 45 bases and is translated from base 1. Germline trimming amounts to 1 base on V and 5 bases on J, with 4 as the count of junction bases outside the gene matches. These data belong to a study of cytomegalovirus exposure and HLA in healthy donors (dated by TCRdb to about 2017). At the level of the whole study: A later analysis indicated that the 90 to 150 validation repertoires were generated on the platform also employed for the 666 repertoires of the first cohort. Besides the first cohort of under 700 subjects, a separate validation cohort made up of around 120 different subjects was used. The study aimed to test whether cataloging public T cell receptors could reveal signatures of past pathogen exposure. To predict cytomegalovirus infection status, the study brought together high-throughput TCR immunosequencing, statistical association of individual TCRs with disease status, and machine learning.

Broad study findings and their caveats: According to the authors, the approach could potentially be generalized to other disease states and immunological phenotypes. All 130 or so repertoires were used to score co-occurrence in the validation cohort in a later analysis, because that analysis had no HLA typing for the cohort. The classifier was reported to diagnose cytomegalovirus status with high specificity and sensitivity in both the original cohort and the validation cohort. A few of the identified cytomegalovirus-associated TCR beta chains were confirmed in vitro to be specific for cytomegalovirus antigens. Of the cluster scores, 85% to 95% were above 0 in a later analysis, which found that TCRs clustered in the first cohort also tended to co-occur in the 120 validation repertoires. The study listed 150 to 200 TCR beta chains as associated with cytomegalovirus. Most TCR sequences were observed very rarely across donors, whereas some public TCRs were present in many individuals.

The donors belonged to the validation cohort of about 110 subjects, which was separate from the 666-subject first cohort. The protocol used for the library was the immunoSEQ multiplex PCR assay. For the original study's pipeline: A statistical classification framework was developed to diagnose cytomegalovirus status using the catalog of TCR beta chain sequences. TCRdb carries this immuneACCESS record with in-frame sequences only. Its versions omit some clonotypes, under half of them owing to an unresolved V gene in the studies checked, with the rest unexplained. V and J calls and clone size are as listed in that table; D and trimming were resolved from the DNA. This sample lists around 150,000 clones; more than 80% were detected once. Jointly, the top ten make up 3% to 3.5% of the sample.

This receptor was identified in a young woman in good health and CMV-seropositive. The sample was PBMCs. The sequence joins TRBV5-4 to TRBJ1-4, and 8 bases in between align with TRBD1. The bases read TGTGCCAGCAGCTTGAGGACAGGGCAGAATGAAAAACTGTTTTTT. It specifies CASSLRTGQNEKLFF. The variable domain in full, with residues beyond the CDR3 obtained from the reference TRBV5-4 and TRBJ1-4 genes, is ETGVTQSPTHLIKTRGQQVTLRCSSQSGHNTVSWYQQALGQGPQFIFQYYREEENGRGNFPPRFSGLQFPNYSSELNVNALELDDSALYLCASSLRTGQNEKLFFGSGTQLSVL.